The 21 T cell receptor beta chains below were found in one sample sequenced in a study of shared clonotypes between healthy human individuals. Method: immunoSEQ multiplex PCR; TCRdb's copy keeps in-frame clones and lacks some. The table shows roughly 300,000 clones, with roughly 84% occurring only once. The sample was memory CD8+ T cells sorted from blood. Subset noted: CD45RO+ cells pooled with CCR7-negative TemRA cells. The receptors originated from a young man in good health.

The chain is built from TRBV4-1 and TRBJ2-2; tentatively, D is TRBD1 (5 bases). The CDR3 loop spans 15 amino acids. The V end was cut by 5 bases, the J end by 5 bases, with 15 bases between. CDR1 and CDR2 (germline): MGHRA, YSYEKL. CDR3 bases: TGCGCCAGCAGCAAAACTCCAGGGTTAACCGGGGAGCTGTTTTTT. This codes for CASSKTPGLTGELFF.

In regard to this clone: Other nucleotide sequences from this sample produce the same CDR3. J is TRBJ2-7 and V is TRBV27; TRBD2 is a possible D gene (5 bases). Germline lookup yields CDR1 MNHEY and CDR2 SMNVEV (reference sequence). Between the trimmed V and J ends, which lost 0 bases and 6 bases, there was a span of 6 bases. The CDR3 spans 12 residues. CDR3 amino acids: CASSLSGGEQYF. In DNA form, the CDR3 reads TGTGCCAGCAGTTTATCTGGAGGCGAGCAGTACTTC.

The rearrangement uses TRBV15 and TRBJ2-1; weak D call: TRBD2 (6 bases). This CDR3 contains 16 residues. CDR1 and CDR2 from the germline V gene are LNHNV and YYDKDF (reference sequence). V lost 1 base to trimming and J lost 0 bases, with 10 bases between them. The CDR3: CATSRARGSSYNEQFF. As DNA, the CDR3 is TGTGCCACCAGCAGAGCCCGGGGGAGCTCCTACAATGAGCAGTTCTTC.

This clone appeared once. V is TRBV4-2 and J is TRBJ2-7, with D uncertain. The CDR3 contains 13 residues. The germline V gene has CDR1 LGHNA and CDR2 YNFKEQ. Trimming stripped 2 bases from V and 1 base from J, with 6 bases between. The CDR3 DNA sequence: TGTGCCAGCAGCCAATTGACATCCTACGAGCAGTACTTC. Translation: CASSQLTSYEQYF.

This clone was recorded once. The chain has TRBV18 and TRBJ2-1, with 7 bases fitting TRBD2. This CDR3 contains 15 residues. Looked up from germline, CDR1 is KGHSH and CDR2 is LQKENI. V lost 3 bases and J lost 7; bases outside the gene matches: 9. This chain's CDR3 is CASSPLPSGGNEQFF. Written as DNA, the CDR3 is TGTGCCAGCTCACCTCTCCCTAGCGGAGGGAATGAGCAGTTCTTC.

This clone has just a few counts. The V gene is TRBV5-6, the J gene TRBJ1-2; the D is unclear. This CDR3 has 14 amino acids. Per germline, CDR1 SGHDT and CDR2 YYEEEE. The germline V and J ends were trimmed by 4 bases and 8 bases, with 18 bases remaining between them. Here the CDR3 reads CASSHGEEPPGYTF. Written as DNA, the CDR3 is TGTGCCAGCAGCCATGGCGAGGAACCTCCGGGCTACACCTTC.

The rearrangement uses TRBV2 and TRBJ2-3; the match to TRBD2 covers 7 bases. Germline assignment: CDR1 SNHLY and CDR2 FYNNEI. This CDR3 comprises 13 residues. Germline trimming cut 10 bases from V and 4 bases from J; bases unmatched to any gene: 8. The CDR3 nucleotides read TGTGCCATGCTAGCGGTCCCCCCAGATACGCAGTATTTT. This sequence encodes CAMLAVPPDTQYF.

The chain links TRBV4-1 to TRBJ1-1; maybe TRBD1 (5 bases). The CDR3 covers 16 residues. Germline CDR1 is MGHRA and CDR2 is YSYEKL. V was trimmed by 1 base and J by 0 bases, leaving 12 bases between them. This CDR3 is CASSQVDGGMNTEAFF. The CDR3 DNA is TGCGCCAGCAGCCAAGTTGACGGGGGAATGAACACTGAAGCTTTCTTT.

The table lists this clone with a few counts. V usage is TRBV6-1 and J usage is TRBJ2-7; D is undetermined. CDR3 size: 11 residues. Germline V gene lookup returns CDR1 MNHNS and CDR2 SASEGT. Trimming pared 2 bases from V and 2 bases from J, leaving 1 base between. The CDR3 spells CASSEPYEQYF. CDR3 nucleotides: TGTGCCAGCAGTGAACCCTACGAGCAGTACTTC.

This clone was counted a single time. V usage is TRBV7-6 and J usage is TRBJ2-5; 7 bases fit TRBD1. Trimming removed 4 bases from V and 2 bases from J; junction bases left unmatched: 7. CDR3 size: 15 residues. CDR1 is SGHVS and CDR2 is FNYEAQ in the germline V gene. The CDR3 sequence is CASSYGTAIQETQYF. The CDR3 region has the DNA TGTGCCAGCAGCTATGGGACAGCAATTCAAGAGACCCAGTACTTC.

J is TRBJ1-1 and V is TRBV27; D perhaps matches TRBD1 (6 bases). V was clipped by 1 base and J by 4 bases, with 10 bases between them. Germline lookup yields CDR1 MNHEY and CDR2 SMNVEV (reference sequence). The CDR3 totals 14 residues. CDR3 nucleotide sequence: TGTGCCAGCAGTTTATTAGGGGGTGGCACTGAAGCTTTCTTT. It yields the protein CASSLLGGGTEAFF.

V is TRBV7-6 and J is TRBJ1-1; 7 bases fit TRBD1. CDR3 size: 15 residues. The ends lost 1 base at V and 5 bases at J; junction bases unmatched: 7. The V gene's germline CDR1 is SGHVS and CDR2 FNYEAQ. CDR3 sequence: CASSLGRGLSTEAFF. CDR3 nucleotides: TGTGCCAGCAGCTTAGGGAGGGGGCTATCGACTGAAGCTTTCTTT.

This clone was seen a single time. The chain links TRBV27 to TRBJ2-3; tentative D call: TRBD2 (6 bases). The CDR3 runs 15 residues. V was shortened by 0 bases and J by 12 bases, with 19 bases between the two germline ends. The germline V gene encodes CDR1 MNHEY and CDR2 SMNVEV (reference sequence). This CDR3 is CASSLSSWRRGGQYF. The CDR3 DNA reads TGTGCCAGCAGTTTATCATCTTGGAGGCGGGGCGGTCAGTATTTT.

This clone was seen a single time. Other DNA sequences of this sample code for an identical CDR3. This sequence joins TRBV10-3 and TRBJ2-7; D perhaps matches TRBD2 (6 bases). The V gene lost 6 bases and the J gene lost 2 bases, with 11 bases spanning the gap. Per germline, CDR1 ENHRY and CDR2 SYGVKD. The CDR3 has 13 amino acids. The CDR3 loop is CAISEGLTYEQYF. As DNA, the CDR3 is TGTGCCATCAGCGAGGGACTTACCTACGAGCAGTACTTC.

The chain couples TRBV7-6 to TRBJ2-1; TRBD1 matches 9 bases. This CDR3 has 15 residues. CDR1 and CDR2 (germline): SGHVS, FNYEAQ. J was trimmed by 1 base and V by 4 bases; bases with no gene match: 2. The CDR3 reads CASSWDRESYNEQFF. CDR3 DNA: TGTGCCAGCAGCTGGGACAGGGAATCCTACAATGAGCAGTTCTTC.

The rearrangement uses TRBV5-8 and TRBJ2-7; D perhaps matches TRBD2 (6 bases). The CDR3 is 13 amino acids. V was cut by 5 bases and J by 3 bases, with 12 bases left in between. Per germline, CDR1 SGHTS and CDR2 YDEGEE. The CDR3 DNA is TGTGCCAGCAGTCATTGGGGAGGCTACGAGCAGTACTTC. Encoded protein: CASSHWGGYEQYF.

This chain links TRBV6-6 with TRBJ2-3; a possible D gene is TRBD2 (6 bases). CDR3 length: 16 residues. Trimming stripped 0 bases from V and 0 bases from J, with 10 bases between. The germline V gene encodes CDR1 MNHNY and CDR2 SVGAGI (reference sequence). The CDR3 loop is CASSYSTSRSTDTQYF. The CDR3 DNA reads TGTGCCAGCAGTTACTCGACTAGTCGAAGCACAGATACGCAGTATTTT.

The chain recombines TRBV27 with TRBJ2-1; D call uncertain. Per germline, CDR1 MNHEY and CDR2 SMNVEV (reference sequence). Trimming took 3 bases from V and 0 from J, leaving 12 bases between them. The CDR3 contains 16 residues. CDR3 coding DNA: TGTGCCAGCAGTTTTGACCGGGCCAACTCCTACAATGAGCAGTTCTTC. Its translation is CASSFDRANSYNEQFF.

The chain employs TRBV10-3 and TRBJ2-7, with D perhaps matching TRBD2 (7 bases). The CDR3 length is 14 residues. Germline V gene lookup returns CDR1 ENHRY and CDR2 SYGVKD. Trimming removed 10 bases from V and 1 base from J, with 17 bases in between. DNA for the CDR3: TGTGCCACCGAAGGGGGTAGCGGGTCCTACGAGCAGTACTTC. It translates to CATEGGSGSYEQYF.

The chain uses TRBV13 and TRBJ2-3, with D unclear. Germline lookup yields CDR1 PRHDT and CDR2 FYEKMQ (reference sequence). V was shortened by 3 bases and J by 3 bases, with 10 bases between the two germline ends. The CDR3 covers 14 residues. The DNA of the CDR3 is TGTGCCAGCAGCTTTGGAATGGGAACAGATACGCAGTATTTT. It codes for CASSFGMGTDTQYF.

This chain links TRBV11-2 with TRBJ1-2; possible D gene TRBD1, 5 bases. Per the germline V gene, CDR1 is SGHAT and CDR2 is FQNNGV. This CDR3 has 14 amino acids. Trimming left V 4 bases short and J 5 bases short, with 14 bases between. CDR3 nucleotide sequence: TGTGCCAGCAGCTCTCTTTCGGGGACGTATGGCTACACCTTC. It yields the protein CASSSLSGTYGYTF.